A single sample is the source of the 12 T cell receptor beta chains below, sequenced in a study of cytomegalovirus exposure and HLA in healthy donors. The study ran its PCR with 60 Vbeta and 13 Jbeta primers. The assay was immunoSEQ multiplex PCR, and TCRdb's table has in-frame clones only and misses some. The sample consists of 90,000 to 120,000 clones, around two thirds of them appearing once. Material for sequencing was PBMCs. These receptors all come from a woman aged 40-49 years in good health and CMV-seropositive.

The chain is built from TRBV5-6 and TRBJ1-2; no firm D call. The germline V and J ends were trimmed by 0 bases and 8 bases, with 11 bases remaining between them. Germline V gene lookup returns CDR1 SGHDT and CDR2 YYEEEE. The CDR3 contains 13 residues. The DNA for the CDR3 is TGTGCCAGCAGCTTGGGTGAGGCGGTCGGCTACACCTTC. Protein sequence: CASSLGEAVGYTF.

The J gene is TRBJ1-2, the V gene TRBV6-1; 8 bases are a match to TRBD1. The V gene end was trimmed by 3 bases and the J gene end by 6 bases; junction bases not matched to a gene: 3. CDR1 is MNHNS and CDR2 is SASEGT in the germline V gene. The CDR3 covers 13 residues. The CDR3 here is CASSDQTGDGYTF. CDR3 DNA sequence: TGTGCCAGCAGTGACCAGACAGGGGATGGCTACACCTTC.

This clone has ten or more counts. The gene calls are TRBV27 and TRBJ2-7; D is possibly TRBD1 (5 bases). V was cut by 6 bases and J by 5 bases, with 20 bases left in between. Germline-derived CDR1 and CDR2 are MNHEY and SMNVEV (reference sequence). There are 15 residues in the CDR3. CDR3 nucleotides: TGTGCCAGCAGGGCACTCAGGGAAACAGAGAACGAGCAGTACTTC. It specifies CASRALRETENEQYF.

J is TRBJ2-2 and V is TRBV4-1, with 9 bases that match TRBD2. The CDR3 loop spans 16 amino acids. Per germline, CDR1 MGHRA and CDR2 YSYEKL. The V and J ends lost 4 bases and 0 bases, in that order; junction bases with no gene match: 3. CDR3 in DNA: TGCGCCAGCAGCCTCGGCGGGGGGGCGAACACCGGGGAGCTGTTTTTT. It yields the protein CASSLGGGANTGELFF.

The chain joins TRBV6-5 to TRBJ2-1; TRBD2 matches at 11 bases. V shed 4 bases, J shed 7 bases, and the junction held 9 bases outside the gene matches. Germline values: CDR1 MNHEY, CDR2 SVGAGI. The CDR3 runs 16 residues. This chain's CDR3 is CASSFSSGGHGNEQFF. The CDR3 nucleotides are TGTGCCAGCAGTTTCTCTAGCGGGGGGCACGGAAATGAGCAGTTCTTC.

V is TRBV6-5 and J is TRBJ2-2; 7 nucleotides align to TRBD2. CDR3 length: 13 residues. V was pared by 10 bases and J by 7 bases, with 9 bases of the junction left unmatched. The V gene's germline CDR1 is MNHEY and CDR2 SVGAGI. The CDR3 loop reads CATHGGRGGELFF. In nucleotides, the CDR3 is TGTGCCACGCATGGAGGGAGGGGCGGGGAGCTGTTTTTT.

The chain employs TRBV7-9 and TRBJ1-3; possibly TRBD1 for D (6 bases). The germline gives CDR1 SEHNR, CDR2 FQNEAQ (reference sequence). The CDR3 has 15 residues. Trimming took 6 bases from V and 0 from J, leaving 12 bases between them. DNA of the CDR3: TGTGCCAGCAGGTTGGACAGCCTCTCTGGAAACACCATATATTTT. Amino acids: CASRLDSLSGNTIYF.

The chain joins TRBV7-8 to TRBJ1-2; the D is unclear. Trimming left V 5 bases short and J 3 bases short, with 13 bases between. This CDR3 spans 14 amino acids. Germline V gene sequence: CDR1 SGHVS, CDR2 FQNEAQ. The CDR3 nucleotides are TGTGCCAGCAGCCCCTTTAGCAGCGACTATGGCTACACCTTC. The encoded protein is CASSPFSSDYGYTF.

This sequence joins TRBV7-8 and TRBJ1-5, with TRBD1 matching over 7 bases. Trimming removed 11 bases from V and 5 bases from J; junction bases left unmatched: 6. CDR1 and CDR2 (germline): SGHVS, FQNEAQ. The CDR3 totals 12 residues. This CDR3 is CAVRQGDQPQHF. CDR3 DNA: TGTGCCGTCAGACAGGGTGATCAGCCCCAGCATTTT.

This clone appeared once. The CDR3 coding sequence is TGTGCCAGCAGCTCAACTTTATCGGATGAAAAACTGTTTTTT. Amino acids: CASSSTLSDEKLFF. The chain joins TRBV13 to TRBJ1-4, with D unclear. This CDR3 is 14 amino acids long. V lost 4 bases to trimming and J lost 6 bases, with 12 bases between them. Germline CDR1 and CDR2: PRHDT and FYEKMQ (reference sequence).

This clone was counted ten times or more. The V gene is TRBV2, the J gene TRBJ1-5; 9 positions agree with TRBD1. The CDR3 extends over 15 amino acids. Unmatched junction bases numbered 4, after V lost 5 bases and J lost 2 bases. The V gene's germline CDR1 is SNHLY and CDR2 FYNNEI. CDR3 sequence: CASSPGQGGNQPQHF. The CDR3 DNA reads TGTGCCAGCAGTCCGGGACAGGGAGGCAATCAGCCCCAGCATTTT.

The rearrangement joins TRBV5-4 to TRBJ1-5, with TRBD1 identical over 9 bases. Trimming cost V 0 bases and J 7 bases; bases outside gene matches: 8. The CDR3 runs to 16 residues. From germline, CDR1 is SGHNT and CDR2 YYREEE (reference sequence). This CDR3 reads CASSLDGDRVPQPQHF. DNA for the CDR3: TGTGCCAGCAGCTTGGATGGGGACAGGGTTCCCCAGCCCCAGCATTTT.